This is a list of T cell receptor beta chains from one sample in a study of blood T cell repertoires in COVID-19. Profiled with immunoSEQ multiplex PCR; TCRdb holds only in-frame clones, not every one. The table includes hundreds of thousands of clones, around 84% detected once. Sequences were obtained from PBMCs or T cells enriched from blood (not recorded which). Receptors originate from a woman aged 45-60 years who had recovered from COVID-19. Each CDR3 is given with its conserved first and last residue. The D gene is left open where the match is weak. The listing skips clone size in some rows; elsewhere it reads once, few, many or a size class.

>NA|TRBD1|TRBV5-1|TRBJ2-5
TGCGCCAGCAGCTTGGGGACAGGGGGAGAGACCCAGTACTTC
CASSLGTGGETQYF
>NA|TRBD1|TRBV5-1|TRBJ2-1
TGCGCCAGCAGCCTCCGACAGGGGACGGTCAATGAGCAGTTCTTC
CASSLRQGTVNEQFF
>NA|TRBD1|TRBV5-4|TRBJ2-7
TGTGCCAGCAAGACCGCCGGGACAGGGGTTAACGAGCAGTACTTC
CASKTAGTGVNEQYF
>NA|TRBD2|TRBV7-9|TRBJ2-5
TGTGCCAGCAGCATCCCCGGGGGGGGAGAGACCCAGTACTTC
CASSIPGGGETQYF
>NA|NA|TRBV9|TRBJ2-2
TGTGCCAGCAGCGCGGGGTCTCTTGAGCTGTTTTTT
CASSAGSLELFF
>few|NA|TRBV28|TRBJ2-3
TGTGCCAGCAGTTTCATAGATACGCAGTATTTT
CASSFIDTQYF
>NA|TRBD2|TRBV30|TRBJ2-5
TGTGCCTGGAGTCGGATGACTAGCGGGGGGCCAATTGGGACCCAGTACTTC
CAWSRMTSGGPIGTQYF
>NA|NA|TRBV7-9|TRBJ1-5
TGTGCCAGCAGCCCCCGGGGAGGTAATCAGCCCCAGCATTTT
CASSPRGGNQPQHF
>NA|NA|TRBV7-9|TRBJ1-6
TGTGCCAGCAGCTTGGAACAGGGCGCTTCACCCCTCCACTTT
CASSLEQGASPLHF
>NA|TRBD2|TRBV28|TRBJ2-3
TGTGCCAGCAGTGCTAGCGGGGGGGCAGATACGCAGTATTTT
CASSASGGADTQYF
>NA|NA|TRBV6-2/TRBV6-3|TRBJ1-6
TGTGCCAGCAGTTACGGCGGAGGAAACCCCCTCCACTTT
CASSYGGGNPLHF
>NA|NA|TRBV7-2|TRBJ1-6
TGTGCCAGCAGCTTAGGAGAAATCGGTAATTCACCCCTCCACTTT
CASSLGEIGNSPLHF
>once|TRBD1|TRBV11-2|TRBJ2-2
TGTGCCAGCAGCTTAAGACAGGGGGCAGGCGGGGAGCTGTTTTTT
CASSLRQGAGGELFF
>NA|NA|TRBV15|TRBJ1-2
TGTGCCACCAGCAAAGACGGTAACTATGGCTACACCTTC
CATSKDGNYGYTF
>NA|NA|TRBV20-1|TRBJ1-1
TGCAGTGCTAGAGATGGGAGGGAAGCTTTCTTT
CSARDGREAFF
>once|TRBD2|TRBV9|TRBJ2-3
TGTGCCAGCAGCGTAGGTGCACTAGCGGGGGCCCGGGATACGCAGTATTTT
CASSVGALAGARDTQYF
>NA|NA|TRBV11-2|TRBJ2-1
TGTGCCAGCAGCTTTGACAGAAACAATGAGCAGTTCTTC
CASSFDRNNEQFF
>NA|TRBD2|TRBV2|TRBJ2-5
TGTGCCAGCAGAGAGCGGGAGAGAGGGACCCAGTACTTC
CASRERERGTQYF
>few|NA|TRBV10-1|TRBJ2-1
TGCGCCAGCAGTGAGTCGACGGGATACAATGAGCAGTTCTTC
CASSESTGYNEQFF
>NA|TRBD1|TRBV10-3|TRBJ1-2
TGTGCCATCAGTTTCACAGGGGAACGCGGCTACACCTTC
CAISFTGERGYTF
>NA|NA|TRBV7-9|TRBJ2-2
TGTGCCAGCAGCCAAGGGGCGGAGCTGTTTTTT
CASSQGAELFF
>once|TRBD1|TRBV18|TRBJ1-1
TGTGCCAGCTCACCAGGACAGGGCATGAACACTGAAGCTTTCTTT
CASSPGQGMNTEAFF
>once|NA|TRBV30|TRBJ1-1
TGTGCCTGGAGTGTACGTAGGAACACTGAAGCTTTCTTT
CAWSVRRNTEAFF
>NA|NA|TRBV19|TRBJ2-2
TGTGCCAGTAGTCCCCCGGGACACAAGAACACCGGGGAGCTGTTTTTT
CASSPPGHKNTGELFF
>NA|NA|TRBV25-1|TRBJ1-5
TGTGCCAGCATGAGGGAGAGGGAAAACCTGAGCAATCAGCCCCAGCATTTT
CASMRERENLSNQPQHF
>NA|TRBD1|TRBV24-1|TRBJ1-1
TGTGCCACCAGTCGACAGGGGCAGGGGCTGGCTGAAGCTTTCTTT
CATSRQGQGLAEAFF
>NA|TRBD2|TRBV5-4|TRBJ2-2
TGTGCCAGCAGCGATATACTAGCGGGGGGGCCCGTCGGGGAGCTGTTTTTT
CASSDILAGGPVGELFF
>few|TRBD1|TRBV11-2|TRBJ1-2
TGTGCCAGCAGCTTAGGGGGGACAGGGAGGGACTATGGCTACACCTTC
CASSLGGTGRDYGYTF
>NA|NA|TRBV6-5|TRBJ1-5
TGTGCCAGCAGTTACTCGGGGGGACATCAGCCCCAGCATTTT
CASSYSGGHQPQHF
>NA|TRBD1|TRBV28|TRBJ1-2
TGTGCCAGCGGGTTAACCGGGACAGGGGTCTTTAGCTACACCTTC
CASGLTGTGVFSYTF
>NA|NA|TRBV2|TRBJ1-1
TGTGCCAGCACCCAAACAGGGACAGCTTTCTTT
CASTQTGTAFF
>NA|TRBD1|TRBV7-9|TRBJ1-1
TGTGCCAGCAGCTTGACAGGGGACACTGAAGCTTTCTTT
CASSLTGDTEAFF
>NA|NA|TRBV6-2/TRBV6-3|TRBJ2-2
TGTGCCAGCAGTTACGCGGAGGGGGAGCTGTTTTTT
CASSYAEGELFF
>NA|NA|TRBV19|TRBJ1-5
TGTGCCAGTAGTATAAACAGAGAGAGCAATCAGCCCCAGCATTTT
CASSINRESNQPQHF
>NA|TRBD1|TRBV10-1|TRBJ2-7
TGCGCCAGTCCAAAACGGGACAGTCCCTCGACTGAGCAGTACTTC
CASPKRDSPSTEQYF
>NA|TRBD1|TRBV3-1/TRBV3-2|TRBJ1-3
TGTGCCAGCAGCCCCGGGACAGGGGAACGCCGAAACACCATATATTTT
CASSPGTGERRNTIYF
>NA|NA|TRBV27|TRBJ1-1
TGTGCCAGCAGTAAATACAGGGCGACAACAAACACTGAAGCTTTCTTT
CASSKYRATTNTEAFF
>NA|TRBD2|TRBV5-1|TRBJ2-7
TGCGCCAGCAGCTTTCTAGCGGGGACAACGTCCTACGAGCAGTACTTC
CASSFLAGTTSYEQYF
>NA|TRBD2|TRBV11-2|TRBJ2-1
TGTGCCAGCAGCCTGGGGACTAGCGGTACCTACAATGAGCAGTTCTTC
CASSLGTSGTYNEQFF
>NA|NA|TRBV7-9|TRBJ2-2
TGTGCCAGCAGCGATAAACTAGGCGGGGAGCTGTTTTTT
CASSDKLGGELFF
>once|TRBD2|TRBV10-2|TRBJ2-7
TGCGCCAGCACTATGTCTTGGGCCCAAGCGGGAGTTTACTACGAGCAGTACTTC
CASTMSWAQAGVYYEQYF
>once|NA|TRBV18|TRBJ2-5
TGTGCCAGCTCACCAGGGCAGGGGAGCGAGACCCAGTACTTC
CASSPGQGSETQYF
>once|NA|TRBV27|TRBJ1-2
TGTGCCAGCAGTCCCCTCGCCGCCGAGGTTGGTGGCTACACCTTC
CASSPLAAEVGGYTF
>NA|NA|TRBV4-1|TRBJ1-2
TGCGCCAGCAGCCAAGATGGGTCAGGGGATTTCTATGGCTACACCTTC
CASSQDGSGDFYGYTF
>NA|NA|TRBV5-1|TRBJ1-2
TGCGCCAGCAGCTTGGCCTCTCCCGGGGGGCGCTCGGATGGCTACACCTTC
CASSLASPGGRSDGYTF